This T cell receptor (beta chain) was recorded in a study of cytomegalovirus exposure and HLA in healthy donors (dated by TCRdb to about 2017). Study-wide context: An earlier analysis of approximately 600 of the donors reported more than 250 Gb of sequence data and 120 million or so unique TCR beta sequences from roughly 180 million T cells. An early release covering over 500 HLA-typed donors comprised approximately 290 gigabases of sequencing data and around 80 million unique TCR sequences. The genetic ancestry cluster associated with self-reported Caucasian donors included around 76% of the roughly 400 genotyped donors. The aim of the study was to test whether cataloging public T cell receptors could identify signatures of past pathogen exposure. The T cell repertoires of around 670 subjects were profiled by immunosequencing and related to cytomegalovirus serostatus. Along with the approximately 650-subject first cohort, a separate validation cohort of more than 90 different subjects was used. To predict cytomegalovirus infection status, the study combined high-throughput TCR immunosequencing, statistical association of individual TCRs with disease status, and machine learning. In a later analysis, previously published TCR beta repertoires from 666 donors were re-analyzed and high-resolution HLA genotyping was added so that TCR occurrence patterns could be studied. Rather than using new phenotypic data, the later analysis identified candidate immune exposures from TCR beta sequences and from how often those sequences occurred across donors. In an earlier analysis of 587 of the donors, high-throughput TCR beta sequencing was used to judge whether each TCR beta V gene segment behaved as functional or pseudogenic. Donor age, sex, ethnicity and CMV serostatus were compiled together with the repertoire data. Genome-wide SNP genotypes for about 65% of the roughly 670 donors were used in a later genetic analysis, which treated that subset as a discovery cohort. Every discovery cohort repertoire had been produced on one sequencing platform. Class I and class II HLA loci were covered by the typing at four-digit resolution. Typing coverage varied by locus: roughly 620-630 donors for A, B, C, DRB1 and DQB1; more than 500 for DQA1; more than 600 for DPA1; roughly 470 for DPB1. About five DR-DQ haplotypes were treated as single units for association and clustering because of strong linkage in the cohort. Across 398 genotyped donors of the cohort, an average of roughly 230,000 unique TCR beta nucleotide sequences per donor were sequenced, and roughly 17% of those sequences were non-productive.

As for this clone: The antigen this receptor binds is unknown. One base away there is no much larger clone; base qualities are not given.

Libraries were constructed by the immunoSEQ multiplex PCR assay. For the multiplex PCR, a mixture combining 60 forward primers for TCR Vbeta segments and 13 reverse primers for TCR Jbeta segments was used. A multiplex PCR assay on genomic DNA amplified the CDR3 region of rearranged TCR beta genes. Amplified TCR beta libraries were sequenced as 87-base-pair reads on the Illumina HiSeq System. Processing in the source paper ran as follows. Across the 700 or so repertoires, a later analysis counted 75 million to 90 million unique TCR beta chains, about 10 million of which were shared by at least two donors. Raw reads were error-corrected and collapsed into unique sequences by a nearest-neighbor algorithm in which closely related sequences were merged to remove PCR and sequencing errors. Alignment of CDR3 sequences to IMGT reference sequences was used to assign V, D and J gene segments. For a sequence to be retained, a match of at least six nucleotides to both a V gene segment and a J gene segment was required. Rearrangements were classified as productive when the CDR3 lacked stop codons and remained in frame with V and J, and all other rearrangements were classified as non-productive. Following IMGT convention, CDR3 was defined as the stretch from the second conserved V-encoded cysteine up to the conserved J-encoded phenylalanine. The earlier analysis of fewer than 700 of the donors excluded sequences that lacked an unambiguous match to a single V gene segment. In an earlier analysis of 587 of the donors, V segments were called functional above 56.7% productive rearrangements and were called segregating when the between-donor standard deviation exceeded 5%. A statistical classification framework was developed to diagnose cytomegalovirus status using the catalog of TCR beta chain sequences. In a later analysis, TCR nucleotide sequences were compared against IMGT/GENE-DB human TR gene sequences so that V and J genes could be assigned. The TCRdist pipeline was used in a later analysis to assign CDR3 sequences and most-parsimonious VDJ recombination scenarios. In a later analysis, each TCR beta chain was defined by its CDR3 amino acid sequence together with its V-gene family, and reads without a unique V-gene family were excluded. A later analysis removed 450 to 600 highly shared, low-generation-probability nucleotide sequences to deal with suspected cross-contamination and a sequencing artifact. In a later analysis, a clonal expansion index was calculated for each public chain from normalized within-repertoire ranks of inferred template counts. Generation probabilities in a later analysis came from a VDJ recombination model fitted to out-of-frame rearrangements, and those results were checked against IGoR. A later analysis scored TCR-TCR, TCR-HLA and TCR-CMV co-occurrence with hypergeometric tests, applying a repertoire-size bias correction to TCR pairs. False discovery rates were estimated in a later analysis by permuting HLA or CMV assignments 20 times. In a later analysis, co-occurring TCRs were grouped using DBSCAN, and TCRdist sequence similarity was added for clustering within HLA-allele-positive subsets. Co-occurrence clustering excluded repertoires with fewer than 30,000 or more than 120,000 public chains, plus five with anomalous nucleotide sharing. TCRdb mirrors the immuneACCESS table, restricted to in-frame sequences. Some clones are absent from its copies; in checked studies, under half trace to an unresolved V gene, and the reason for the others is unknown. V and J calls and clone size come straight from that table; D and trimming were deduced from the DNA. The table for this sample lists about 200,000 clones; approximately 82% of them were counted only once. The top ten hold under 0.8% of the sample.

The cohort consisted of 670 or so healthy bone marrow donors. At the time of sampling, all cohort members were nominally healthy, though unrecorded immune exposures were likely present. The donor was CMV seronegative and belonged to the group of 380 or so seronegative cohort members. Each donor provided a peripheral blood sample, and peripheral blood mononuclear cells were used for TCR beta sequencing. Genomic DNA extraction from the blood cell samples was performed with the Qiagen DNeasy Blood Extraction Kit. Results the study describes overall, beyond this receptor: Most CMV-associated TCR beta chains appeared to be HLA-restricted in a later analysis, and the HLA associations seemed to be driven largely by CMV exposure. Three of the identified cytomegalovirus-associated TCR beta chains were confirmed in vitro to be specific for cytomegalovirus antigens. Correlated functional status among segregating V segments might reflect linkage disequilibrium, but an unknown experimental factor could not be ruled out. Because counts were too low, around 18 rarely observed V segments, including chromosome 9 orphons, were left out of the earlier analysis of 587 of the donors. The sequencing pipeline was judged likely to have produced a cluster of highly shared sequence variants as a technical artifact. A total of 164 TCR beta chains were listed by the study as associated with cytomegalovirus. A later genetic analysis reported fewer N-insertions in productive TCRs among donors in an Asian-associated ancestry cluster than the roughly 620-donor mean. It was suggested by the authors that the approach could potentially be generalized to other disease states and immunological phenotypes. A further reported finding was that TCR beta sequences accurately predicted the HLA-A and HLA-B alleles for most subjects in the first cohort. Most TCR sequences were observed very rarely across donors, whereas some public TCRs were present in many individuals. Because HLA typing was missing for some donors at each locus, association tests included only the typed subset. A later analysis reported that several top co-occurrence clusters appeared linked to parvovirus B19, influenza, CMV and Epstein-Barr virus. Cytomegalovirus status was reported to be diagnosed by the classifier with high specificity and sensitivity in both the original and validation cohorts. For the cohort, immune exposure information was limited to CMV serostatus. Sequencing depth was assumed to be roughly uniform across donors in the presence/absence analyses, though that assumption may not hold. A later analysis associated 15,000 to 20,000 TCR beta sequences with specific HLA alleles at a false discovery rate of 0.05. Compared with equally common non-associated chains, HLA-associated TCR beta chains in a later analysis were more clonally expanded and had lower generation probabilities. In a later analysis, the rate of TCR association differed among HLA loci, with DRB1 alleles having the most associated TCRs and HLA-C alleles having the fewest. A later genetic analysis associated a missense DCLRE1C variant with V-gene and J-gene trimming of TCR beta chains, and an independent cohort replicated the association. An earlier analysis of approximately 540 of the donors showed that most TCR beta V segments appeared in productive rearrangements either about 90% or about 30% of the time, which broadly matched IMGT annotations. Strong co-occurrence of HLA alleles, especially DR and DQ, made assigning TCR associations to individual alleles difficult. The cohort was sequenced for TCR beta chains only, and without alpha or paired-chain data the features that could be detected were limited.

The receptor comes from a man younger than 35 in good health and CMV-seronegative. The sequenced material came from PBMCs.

The bases are TGTGCCTGGCGGGCTAGCGGGAAAGGGACCGGGGAGCTGTTTTTT. Protein translation: CAWRASGKGTGELFF. This receptor chain uses TRBV30 and TRBJ2-2; 9 bases in between match TRBD2. CDR1 and CDR2, looked up from the germline V gene (reference sequence), are GTSNPN and SVGIG. Compared with germline, V lacks 5 bases and J lacks 5 bases; bases without a gene match: 9. The cysteine opens and the phenylalanine closes a CDR3 of 15 amino acids. Only the CDR3 region is kept as DNA, spanning 45 bases read in frame from base 1.